This is a list of T cell receptor beta chains from one sample in a study of tissue T cells after allogeneic stem cell transplantation. Sequenced by immunoSEQ multiplex PCR; TCRdb stores in-frame clones only, minus some. Counted here are around 900 clones, about two fifths occurring once; the ten biggest clones make up about 60%. Sequencing used transverse colon tissue, obtained at autopsy. These receptors all come from a female patient between 40 and 69 years old with steroid-refractory graft-versus-host disease after an allogeneic stem cell transplant. Some T cells may be transferred from the graft donor. CDR3s include the opening cysteine and the closing phenylalanine or tryptophan. D genes are given only for firm matches. Some rows mark clone size as missing; the rest say once, few, many or name a class of expanded clone.

cdr3_nt cdr3_aa v_call clone_size j_call d_call
TGTGCCAGTCCCCATAGGGATGAAGCTTTCTTT CASPHRDEAFF TRBV19 once TRBJ1-1 -
TGCAGCGCTAAACCGACTTCTAATGAAAAACTGTTTTTT CSAKPTSNEKLFF TRBV29-1 few TRBJ1-4 -
TGTGCCAGCAGCTTACGACAGATTCCCTACGAGCAGTACTTC CASSLRQIPYEQYF TRBV5-6 - TRBJ2-7 -
TGTGCCATCAGTGTTACTAGCGGGAGGGTCTACAATGAGCAGTTCTTC CAISVTSGRVYNEQFF TRBV10-3 - TRBJ2-1 TRBD2
TGTGCCAGCAGCTTGCGGCCAGCCGCCGGGGAGCTGTTTTTT CASSLRPAAGELFF TRBV5-5 few TRBJ2-2 -
TGTGCCAGCAGCTTCACCAGGGGCGCTGAAGCTTTCTTT CASSFTRGAEAFF TRBV11-1 few TRBJ1-1 -
TGTGCCAGTAGTACACTAGCGGGAGGCACGGATACGCAGTATTTT CASSTLAGGTDTQYF TRBV19 once TRBJ2-3 TRBD2
TGTGCCAGTAGTATTAAAGGTGCCGTGAAAAAATCCAATCAGCCCCAGCATTTT CASSIKGAVKKSNQPQHF TRBV19 medium-sized TRBJ1-5 -
TGCAGTGCTAGTACCGGGACCGGGGAGCTGTTTTTT CSASTGTGELFF TRBV20-1 - TRBJ2-2 -
TGTGCCAGCAGCCAAGAAGGCCTAATCTCTGGAAACACCATATATTTT CASSQEGLISGNTIYF TRBV3-1/TRBV3-2 medium-sized TRBJ1-3 -
TGTGCCAGCAGTTACTCCGGGACAGGGGTCGGTGGCTACACCTTC CASSYSGTGVGGYTF TRBV6-2/TRBV6-3 hyperexpanded TRBJ1-2 TRBD1